This TCR beta chain was documented in a study of T cells in Graves' hyperthyroidism and ophthalmopathy. Overall study findings and caveats: The majority of expanded thyroid clonotypes above 0.001 also appeared in blood.

Among the patients, aged 18 to 65, hyperthyroidism was newly diagnosed and had lasted under 2 months. Thyroid ultrasound and orbital computed tomography, with clinical symptoms and serum thyroxine and TRAb, informed diagnoses. Blood sampling occurred at first hyperthyroidism diagnosis, ahead of any ophthalmopathy symptoms. The source material, RNA transcripts, was used to amplify TCR beta CDR3 regions. The TCR CDR3 was amplified in a first-round RT-PCR using the HTBI primer set. TCRdb used MiXCR to reprocess the multiplex PCR reads, holding one entry per CDR3 protein. The table includes some 600,000 distinct CDR3 sequences, approximately 15% detected once. About this clonotype itself: Its cognate antigen is unknown. A read error is possible here, since a much larger clone lies one base away.

Trimming took 5 bases from V and 9 from J; bases not matched to a gene: 9. The CDR3 contains 16 residues. Sequencing used blood. The source is a woman aged 30 to 39 with Graves' hyperthyroidism that later progressed to Graves' ophthalmopathy. The rearrangement uses TRBV12-3 or TRBV12-4 and TRBJ1-6, with 11 bases lining up with TRBD1. CDR3 DNA: TGTGCCAGCAGTCTTGGGACAGGGGGAAGAGGTTCACCCCTCCACTTT. It encodes CASSLGTGGRGSPLHF.